This T cell receptor beta chain was identified in a study of cytomegalovirus exposure and HLA in healthy donors. The CDR3 is made up of 19 amino acids. Germline V gives CDR1 MRHNA, CDR2 SNTAGT. Trimming shortened V by 0 bases and J by 0 bases, and 21 bases separated the two germline ends. The PCR used 60 Vbeta and 13 Jbeta primers. Here immunoSEQ multiplex PCR was the method, and the copy in TCRdb shows in-frame clones only, minus some. The sample holds about 160,000 clones; roughly 80% are singletons and the top ten take 2.4%. The sequenced material came from PBMCs. This rearrangement joins TRBV6-4 to TRBJ2-7; a possible D gene is TRBD1 (6 bases). This sequence originates from a male donor in good health and CMV-seronegative. CDR3 in DNA: TGTGCCAGCAGTGACTCCGGGCCAGGGGATAACTTCTACTCCTACGAGCAGTACTTC. Amino acids: CASSDSGPGDNFYSYEQYF.